Here is one T cell receptor (beta chain) with its context. The antigen remains unidentified. Clones were sequenced by immunoSEQ multiplex PCR, and TCRdb holds only the in-frame ones, with some missing. This table holds 21,000 or so clones, about 80% found once. Blood sampling took place at baseline, cycle 4 day 1, and cycle 7 day 1. This sample was included in a study of OX40 agonist ivuxolimab in advanced cancers. Turning to the study itself: At 0.01 to 10 mg/kg, ivuxolimab was administered intravenously to patients every 2 weeks. A male proportion of more than 75% was recorded, with mean age around 62 years and range 23 to 79.

Whole-study findings and limits: Relatively little clonal expansion, among the lowest observed, appeared in partial responders at 0.1-3.0 mg/kg.

The sample in question was CD4+ or CD8+ T cells sorted from blood, obtained in a trial of the OX40 agonist ivuxolimab. The TCR sequence derives from an adult with an advanced solid tumor such as melanoma, head and neck, liver or kidney cancer.

The CDR3 DNA reads TGTGCCAGCAGTCCTGCACCGGGCCTTCCAACCGGGCGGACGCAGTATTTT. Amino acids: CASSPAPGLPTGRTQYF. V gene TRBV28 combines with J gene TRBJ2-3; D not certain. V was clipped by 5 bases and J by 9 bases, with 27 bases between them. This CDR3 has 17 amino acids. Germline V CDR1 and CDR2: MDHEN, SYDVKM.